These 5 T cell receptor beta chains came from one sample sequenced in a study of T cells expressing NK-cell markers. Reprocessing the 5' RACE reads, TCRdb reports a single entry for every CDR3 protein and omits DNA. This sample's clone table lists 350,000 to 400,000 distinct CDR3 sequences. Material: blood T cells: a sorted CD56 or NKG2C T cell subset, CD4+ or CD8+ T cells, or bulk PBMC T cells (not recorded which). The receptors come from a woman aged 50 to 65 in good health.

J is TRBJ2-1 and V is TRBV7-9; TCRdb gives TRBD2 as the D gene, but with no DNA this cannot be confirmed. CDR3 length equals 13 residues. Per the germline V gene, CDR1 is SEHNR and CDR2 is FQNEAQ (reference sequence). The CDR3 loop reads CASSGGRAVEQFF.

V is TRBV29-1 and J is TRBJ2-2; TCRdb's D call, TRBD1, is unchecked because there is no DNA. Germline V gives CDR1 SQVTM, CDR2 ANQGSEA. This CDR3 has 13 residues. The CDR3 region is CSVRDRAIGELFF.

The chain links TRBV5-1 to TRBJ2-7; TCRdb reports TRBD1, a call that lacks DNA to check it against. There are 14 residues in the CDR3. CDR1 is SGHRS and CDR2 is YFSETQ in the germline V gene. The CDR3 is CASSEGRGIYEQYF.

The gene calls are TRBV27 and TRBJ1-2; lacking DNA, the TRBD1 call made by TCRdb goes unchecked. The CDR3 contains 16 residues. Germline V gene sequence: CDR1 MNHEY, CDR2 SMNVEV (reference sequence). CDR3 residues: CASSSRGTGSNYGYTF.

This chain connects TRBV20-1 to TRBJ1-6. The CDR3 loop spans 14 amino acids. Germline V gene data show CDR1 as DFQATT and CDR2 as SNEGSKA (reference sequence). CDR3 sequence: CSAGLADVGSPLHF.